The 30 T cell receptor beta chains listed next were all sequenced from one sample in a study of Ad26.COV2.S vaccination and SARS-CoV-2 variants. The protocol was immunoSEQ multiplex PCR, while the TCRdb copy is restricted to in-frame clones and leaves out a portion. The table has more than 150,000 clones, 87% seen once. The sequences come from peripheral blood, collected after recovery from COVID-19. These receptors were obtained from a human donor who had recovered from COVID-19.

This chain connects TRBV6-2 or TRBV6-3 to TRBJ2-4; maybe TRBD1 (5 bases). Trimming removed 6 bases from V and 0 bases from J, with 24 bases in between. The CDR3 runs to 19 residues. CDR1 and CDR2 from the germline V gene are MNHEY and SVGEGT. The chain's CDR3 is CASSLARQGFHVAKNIQYF. The CDR3 DNA follows: TGTGCCAGCAGCCTCGCCCGGCAGGGCTTTCACGTAGCCAAAAACATTCAGTACTTC.

This chain links TRBV7-3 with TRBJ2-3; tentatively, D is TRBD2 (5 bases). Germline CDR1 is SGHTA and CDR2 is FQGTGA. The CDR3 is 14 residues long. V lost 5 bases, J lost 3 bases, and 12 bases lay in between. CDR3 in amino acids: CASSPGGWTDTQYF. CDR3 coding DNA: TGTGCCAGCAGCCCTGGCGGGTGGACAGATACGCAGTATTTT.

The DNA of the CDR3 is TGTGCCAGCAGCGCGTCGGGAGGTAATACGCAGTATTTT. Encoded protein: CASSASGGNTQYF. The rearrangement uses TRBV7-3 and TRBJ2-3; 7 bases fit TRBD2. The CDR3 sequence is 13 residues long. Losses at the gene ends were 5 bases for V and 7 bases for J; bases not matched to a gene: 6. Germline CDR1 SGHTA, CDR2 FQGTGA.

This chain links TRBV28 with TRBJ1-2, with 10 bases identical to TRBD1. Germline assignment: CDR1 MDHEN and CDR2 SYDVKM. This CDR3 is 14 amino acids long. Trimming removed 6 bases from V and 6 bases from J; junction bases left unmatched: 7. DNA of the CDR3: TGTGCCAGCAGCGTGGGGGGGACAGGGGATGGCTACACCTTC. Its protein is CASSVGGTGDGYTF.

The gene calls are TRBV9 and TRBJ2-7, with D tentatively TRBD2 (5 bases). V dropped 3 bases and J dropped 4 bases, with 14 bases sitting between them. The germline CDR1 and CDR2 sequences are SGDLS and YYNGEE. The CDR3 sequence is 14 residues long. The CDR3 nucleotides read TGTGCCAGCAGCGGACGACCCGGGGATTACGAGCAGTACTTC. This encodes CASSGRPGDYEQYF.

The chain joins TRBV11-3 to TRBJ2-1, with 8 bases identical to TRBD2. Germline V gene data show CDR1 as SGHNT and CDR2 as YENEEA. After removal of 2 bases from V and 6 bases from J, the junction contained 9 bases not matched to a gene. This CDR3 has 16 residues. The CDR3 loop is CASSLLWAGGANEQFF. Written as DNA, the CDR3 is TGTGCCAGCAGCTTATTGTGGGCGGGAGGTGCCAATGAGCAGTTCTTC. The variable domain in full, completed from reference TRBV11-3 and TRBJ2-1, reads EAGVVQSPRYKIIEKKQPVAFWCNPISGHNTLYWYLQNLGQGPELLIRYENEEAVDDSQLPKDRFSAERLKGVDSTLKIQPAELGDSAVYLCASSLLWAGGANEQFFGPGTRLTVL.

This clone was seen a handful of times. V is TRBV4-1 and J is TRBJ1-6; tentatively, D is TRBD1 (6 bases). From germline, CDR1 is MGHRA and CDR2 YSYEKL. CDR3 length equals 17 residues. V lost 0 bases and J lost 5, with 14 bases in between. CDR3 nucleotide sequence: TGCGCCAGCAGCCAAGATGGCATCCGACAGGATAATTCACCCCTCCACTTT. Translating it yields CASSQDGIRQDNSPLHF.

This rearrangement joins TRBV7-3 to TRBJ2-1, with 10 bases identical to TRBD2. The CDR3 loop spans 17 amino acids. The V gene's germline CDR1 is SGHTA and CDR2 FQGTGA. The V segment lost 5 bases and the J segment 8 bases; nucleotides outside the gene matches: 15. CDR3 protein: CASSPLPAAGGRYEQFF. The CDR3 coding sequence is TGTGCCAGCAGCCCCCTTCCGGCAGCGGGGGGGCGGTATGAGCAGTTCTTC.

The CDR3: CASSKGRNTGELFF. The CDR3 nucleotides are TGTGCCAGCAGCAAGGGGAGGAACACCGGGGAGCTGTTTTTT. The chain carries TRBV11-3 and TRBJ2-2; either TRBD1 or TRBD2 may fit D (5 bases each). CDR1 is SGHNT and CDR2 is YENEEA in the germline V gene. Trimming pared 5 bases from V and 1 base from J, leaving 8 bases between. This CDR3 has 14 residues. The entire variable domain, with the rest obtained from reference TRBV11-3 and TRBJ2-2, is as follows: EAGVVQSPRYKIIEKKQPVAFWCNPISGHNTLYWYLQNLGQGPELLIRYENEEAVDDSQLPKDRFSAERLKGVDSTLKIQPAELGDSAVYLCASSKGRNTGELFFGEGSRLTVL.

The chain joins TRBV25-1 to TRBJ1-3; D might be TRBD1 (6 bases). CDR3 size: 13 residues. V gave up 9 bases and J gave up 0 bases, with 9 bases separating them. Per the germline V gene, CDR1 is MGHDK and CDR2 is SYGVNS. CDR3 sequence (DNA): TGTGCCAGTGCGGACAGCTCTGGAAACACCATATATTTT. It specifies CASADSSGNTIYF.

The V gene is TRBV7-3, the J gene TRBJ2-2; D is uncertain. V lost 1 base and J 3 bases, leaving 9 bases between the germline ends. The CDR3 runs 15 residues. Per the germline V gene, CDR1 is SGHTA and CDR2 is FQGTGA. DNA for the CDR3: TGTGCCAGCAGCTTAATTCCGGCTTACACCGGGGAGCTGTTTTTT. Its translation is CASSLIPAYTGELFF. Full variable domain (rest looked up from reference TRBV7-3 and TRBJ2-2): GAGVSQTPSNKVTEKGKYVELRCDPISGHTALYWYRQSLGQGPEFLIYFQGTGAADDSGLPNDRFFAVRPEGSVSTLKIQRTERGDSAVYLCASSLIPAYTGELFFGEGSRLTVL.

This chain connects TRBV3-1 (or the pseudogene TRBV3-2) to TRBJ1-2; the D is unclear. Germline CDR1 and CDR2: LGHDT and YNNKEL (reference sequence). The germline V and J ends were trimmed by 0 bases and 2 bases, with 10 bases remaining between them. The CDR3 has 15 residues. CDR3 residues: CASSQDLDGNYGYTF. CDR3 nucleotide sequence: TGTGCCAGCAGCCAAGATCTAGACGGAAACTATGGCTACACCTTC.

The chain links TRBV6-6 to TRBJ2-6; 13 positions agree with TRBD2. This CDR3 region has 17 residues. CDR1 is MNHNY and CDR2 is SVGAGI in the germline V gene (reference sequence). The junction had 4 bases not matched to a gene; V was cut back by 5 bases and J by 3 bases. Here the CDR3 DNA reads TGTGCCAGCAGTCCGAGACTAGCGGGGGGTGGGGCCAACGTCCTGACTTTC. Translated, it gives CASSPRLAGGGANVLTF.

This chain uses TRBV7-2 with TRBJ1-3, with 11 bases aligning to TRBD1. This CDR3 spans 15 amino acids. V lost 1 base and J lost 8; bases outside the gene matches: 4. Germline lookup yields CDR1 SGHTA and CDR2 FQGNSA. For the CDR3, the DNA is TGTGCCAGCAGCTTAGTCGGGACAGGGGGTCACACCATATATTTT. Translated: CASSLVGTGGHTIYF.

This chain uses TRBV5-4 with TRBJ1-2; 7 bases match TRBD1. Trimming removed 6 bases from V and 5 bases from J; junction bases left unmatched: 10. Per germline, CDR1 SGHNT and CDR2 YYREEE (reference sequence). The CDR3 length is 14 residues. This CDR3 reads CASTWAGTEYGYTF. The CDR3, as DNA: TGTGCCAGCACTTGGGCAGGGACAGAATATGGCTACACCTTC.

The chain is built from TRBV7-9 and TRBJ2-1, with D tentatively TRBD1 or TRBD2 (5 bases each). CDR3 length: 18 residues. The germline CDR1 and CDR2 sequences are SEHNR and FQNEAQ (reference sequence). V lost 3 bases and J 2 bases, leaving 20 bases between the germline ends. CDR3 protein: CASSFRTLIRGAYNEQFF. Here the CDR3 DNA reads TGTGCCAGCAGCTTCCGGACACTCATCCGGGGTGCCTACAATGAGCAGTTCTTC.

The genes are TRBV5-5 and TRBJ2-3; D is unresolved. The CDR3 consists of 14 residues. Germline lookup yields CDR1 SGHKS and CDR2 YYEKEE (reference sequence). V was pared by 5 bases and J by 2 bases, with 12 bases between. The CDR3 is CASSYTSTTDTQYF. In DNA form, the CDR3 reads TGTGCCAGCAGTTACACCTCCACCACAGATACGCAGTATTTT. The entire variable domain, with the rest obtained from reference TRBV5-5 and TRBJ2-3, is as follows: DAGVTQSPTHLIKTRGQQVTLRCSPISGHKSVSWYQQVLGQGPQFIFQYYEKEERGRGNFPDRFSARQFPNYSSELNVNALLLGDSALYLCASSYTSTTDTQYFGPGTRLTVL.

This chain uses TRBV9 with TRBJ2-2, with D perhaps matching TRBD1 (5 bases). V gave up 3 bases and J gave up 5 bases, with 11 bases separating them. Germline V CDR1 and CDR2: SGDLS, YYNGEE. The length of the CDR3 is 14 residues. In nucleotides, the CDR3 is TGTGCCAGCAGCGCAGGGCAGGGAACCGGGGAGCTGTTTTTT. It yields the protein CASSAGQGTGELFF.

The chain links TRBV7-6 to TRBJ2-3; 8 positions agree with TRBD2. Germline V gene lookup returns CDR1 SGHVS and CDR2 FNYEAQ. The CDR3 consists of 15 residues. The trim removed 2 bases at V and 5 bases at J, leaving 6 bases unmatched. The CDR3 is CASSLIAGPGDTQYF. In DNA form, the CDR3 reads TGTGCCAGCAGCTTAATAGCGGGACCGGGAGATACGCAGTATTTT.

V is TRBV12-3 or TRBV12-4 and J is TRBJ1-1; D gene ambiguous. This CDR3 has 13 amino acids. V was clipped by 4 bases and J by 2 bases, with 8 bases between them. The CDR3 DNA sequence: TGTGCCAGCAGTTGGGCCCGAAACACTGAAGCTTTCTTT. Amino acids: CASSWARNTEAFF.

CDR3 in DNA: TGCAGCGTTGAAGAGGGTGGTTTGACTGAAGCTTTCTTT. Translation gives CSVEEGGLTEAFF. The J gene is TRBJ1-1, the V gene TRBV29-1, with unresolved D. Germline V gives CDR1 SQVTM, CDR2 ANQGSEA. Trimming stripped 0 bases from V and 5 bases from J, with 10 bases between. The CDR3 spans 13 residues. The full variable domain, its missing parts supplied by reference TRBV29-1 and TRBJ1-1, is SAVISQKPSRDICQRGTSLTIQCQVDSQVTMMFWYRQQPGQSLTLIATANQGSEATYESGFVIDKFPISRPNLTFSTLTVSNMSPEDSSIYLCSVEEGGLTEAFFGQGTRLTVV.

The count of this clone is one. This chain links TRBV3-1 (or the pseudogene TRBV3-2) with TRBJ2-7; 12 bases match TRBD1. Trimming took 5 bases from V and 4 from J; bases not matched to a gene: 12. CDR3 length: 17 amino acids. Germline lookup yields CDR1 LGHDT and CDR2 YNNKEL (reference sequence). The CDR3 sequence: CASSSRDRGPSGYEQYF. In DNA form, the CDR3 reads TGTGCCAGCAGCTCCCGGGACAGGGGGCCCTCGGGTTACGAGCAGTACTTC.

In this sample, this clone turned up a few times. In DNA, the CDR3 is TGTGCCAGCAGCTCGGGACAGACCAGCAATCAGCCCCAGCATTTT. This gives the protein CASSSGQTSNQPQHF. V is TRBV5-8 and J is TRBJ1-5; the match to TRBD1 covers 7 bases. The CDR3 covers 15 residues. The germline gives CDR1 SGHTS, CDR2 YDEGEE. V gave up 3 bases and J gave up 1 base; unmatched junction bases: 4.

V is TRBV7-8 and J is TRBJ1-1; D is undetermined. Germline CDR1 and CDR2: SGHVS and FQNEAQ. The CDR3 length is 12 residues. V was clipped by 3 bases and J by 10 bases, with 12 bases between them. The DNA of the CDR3 is TGTGCCAGCAGCTTTGAAGGGCGAGGAGCTTTCTTT. Its translation: CASSFEGRGAFF.

The gene calls are TRBV14 and TRBJ2-5; tentative D call: TRBD2 (6 bases). The CDR3 is made up of 16 amino acids. Deletions cut 1 base from V and 7 bases from J, with 19 bases between. Germline lookup yields CDR1 SGHDN and CDR2 FVKESK. CDR3 amino acids: CASSQGRGVSKGTQYF. The CDR3 DNA reads TGTGCCAGCAGCCAAGGGAGGGGAGTGAGTAAAGGGACCCAGTACTTC.

This chain uses TRBV5-4 with TRBJ2-1, with TRBD1 identical over 7 bases. The CDR3 is made up of 15 amino acids. Trimming cost V 0 bases and J 15 bases; bases outside gene matches: 15. Germline CDR1 is SGHNT and CDR2 is YYREEE (reference sequence). CDR3 DNA: TGTGCCAGCAGCTTGGGACAGGGTACGAGAACACGGGGGTTCTTC. This codes for CASSLGQGTRTRGFF.

This sequence joins TRBV25-1 and TRBJ2-2, with D possibly matching TRBD1 (5 bases). Germline CDR1 is MGHDK and CDR2 is SYGVNS. V gave up 7 bases and J gave up 4 bases, with 13 bases separating them. The CDR3 contains 14 residues. The CDR3 loop is CASKVTGGTGELFF. The CDR3, as DNA: TGTGCCAGCAAGGTAACAGGCGGCACCGGGGAGCTGTTTTTT.

This clone was seen once. CDR3 sequence (DNA): TGTGCCAGCAGCCCGGGGACAGGGTTCTCCTACAATGAGCAGTTCTTC. Its translation is CASSPGTGFSYNEQFF. The chain couples TRBV7-2 to TRBJ2-1, with 9 bases aligning to TRBD1. CDR1 and CDR2 (germline): SGHTA, FQGNSA. The V and J ends lost 5 bases and 0 bases, in that order; junction bases with no gene match: 5. The CDR3 runs to 16 residues.

The chain uses TRBV7-9 and TRBJ2-5; possible D gene TRBD2, 6 bases. CDR3 length: 16 residues. The germline CDR1 and CDR2 sequences are SEHNR and FQNEAQ (reference sequence). V lost 5 bases to trimming and J lost 1 base, with 17 bases between them. The CDR3 sequence: CASSPADGGAQETQYF. In DNA form, the CDR3 reads TGTGCCAGCAGCCCAGCGGACGGGGGAGCCCAAGAGACCCAGTACTTC. The whole variable domain, remainder taken from reference TRBV7-9 and TRBJ2-5, is DTGVSQNPRHKITKRGQNVTFRCDPISEHNRLYWYRQTLGQGPEFLTYFQNEAQLEKSRLLSDRFSAERPKGSFSTLEIQRTEQGDSAMYLCASSPADGGAQETQYFGPGTRLLVL.

The chain is built from TRBV28 and TRBJ1-1; no reliable D call. In germline, CDR1 is MDHEN, CDR2 SYDVKM. V lost 1 base, J lost 7 bases, and 10 bases lay in between. This CDR3 has 13 residues. The CDR3: CASSLYPLIEAFF. The DNA for the CDR3 is TGTGCCAGCAGTTTATACCCCCTCATTGAAGCTTTCTTT.